In this sample, the clone carrying this T cell receptor (beta chain) turned up a few times. The sample originates from a study of beta chain features in type 1 diabetes. The study reverse transcribed the entire isolated RNA, so it sequenced expressed TCRB transcripts. Naive, central memory and regulatory T cell samples yielded around 3.3 million reads on average. Sequencing was performed with immunoSEQ multiplex PCR; in TCRdb, only in-frame clones are kept and a portion is missing. This table holds about 330,000 clones, 9.5% to 11% found once. CDR3 length equals 13 residues. V dropped 6 bases and J dropped 0 bases, with 7 bases sitting between them. Germline CDR1 ENHRY, CDR2 SYGVKD.

The sequence was obtained from a young woman in good health. The chain carries TRBV10-3 and TRBJ2-3; tentative D call: TRBD2 (5 bases). The source material was naive CD4+ T cells from blood. The CDR3 loop reads CAIRGASTDTQYF. The DNA of the CDR3 is TGTGCCATCAGGGGAGCTAGCACAGATACGCAGTATTTT.